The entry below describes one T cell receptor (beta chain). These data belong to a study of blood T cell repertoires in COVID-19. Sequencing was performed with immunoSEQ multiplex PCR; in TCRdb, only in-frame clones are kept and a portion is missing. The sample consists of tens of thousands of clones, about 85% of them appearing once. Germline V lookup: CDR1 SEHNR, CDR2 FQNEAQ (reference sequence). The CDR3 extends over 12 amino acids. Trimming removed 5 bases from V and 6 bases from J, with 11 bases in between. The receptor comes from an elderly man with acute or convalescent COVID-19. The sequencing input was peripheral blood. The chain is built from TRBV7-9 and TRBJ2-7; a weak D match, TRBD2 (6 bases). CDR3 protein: CASSIDGGEQYF. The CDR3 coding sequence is TGTGCCAGCAGCATAGACGGGGGCGAGCAGTACTTC.